This is a list of T cell receptor beta chains from one sample in a study of technical replicates of blood from several donors. Assay used: immunoSEQ multiplex PCR; TCRdb lists only in-frame clones, some missing. The sample has tens of thousands of clones, over 85% seen once; the top ten hold roughly 3.1%. Input material: PBMCs. The receptors come from a human donor in good health. Some clones in this sample may be carry-over from other donors' samples. The CDR3 runs from the conserved cysteine through the conserved F or W. The D gene is left open where the match is weak. Not all rows give a size; the values are once, few, many and, for expanded clones, a class.

d_gene	v_gene	j_gene	abundance	CDR3nt	CDR3aa
NA	TRBV5-6	TRBJ2-7	NA	TGTGCCAGCAGACCCTTGGGGCAGGTGACCTACGAGCAGTACTTC	CASRPLGQVTYEQYF
NA	TRBV6-6	TRBJ2-3	NA	TGTGCCAGCAGTGGAGACACAGATACGCAGTATTTT	CASSGDTDTQYF
TRBD2	TRBV5-4	TRBJ2-3	once	TGTGCCAGCAGGTCGGGACTAGCGGGGACAGATACGCAGTATTTT	CASRSGLAGTDTQYF
NA	TRBV7-2	TRBJ2-7	NA	TGTGCCAGCAGCTCGGGTAGCCTCGGGTTCGAGCAGTACTTC	CASSSGSLGFEQYF
NA	TRBV7-6	TRBJ1-5	NA	TGTGCCAGCAGTTTACAAGCCGATCGGAATCAGCCCCAGCATTTT	CASSLQADRNQPQHF
NA	TRBV5-5	TRBJ2-7	NA	TGTGCCAGCAGCTTGTTTTTCAGGGGAAACTACGAGCAGTACTTC	CASSLFFRGNYEQYF
TRBD2	TRBV6-6	TRBJ2-5	NA	TGTGCCACCAGACTAGCGCAGGAGACCCAGTACTTC	CATRLAQETQYF
NA	TRBV2	TRBJ2-7	NA	TGTGCCAGCAGTCCTCTCTACGAGCAGTACTTC	CASSPLYEQYF
NA	TRBV27	TRBJ2-5	NA	TGTGCCAGCAGTATAGACGGGGGGCGAAAGACCCAGTACTTC	CASSIDGGRKTQYF
NA	TRBV7-2	TRBJ2-1	NA	TGTGCCAGCAGATACACTAGTAGGGATGAGCAGTTCTTC	CASRYTSRDEQFF
NA	TRBV7-8	TRBJ2-7	NA	TGTGCCAGCAGCTTAGGACAGCACTACGAGCAGTACTTC	CASSLGQHYEQYF
NA	TRBV6-5	TRBJ2-7	once	TGTGCCAGCAGTTACTTCAGGGAAGTCCGCGAGCAGTACTTC	CASSYFREVREQYF
NA	TRBV5-1	TRBJ1-1	NA	TGCGCCAGCAGCTTGTTTCAGGGGAACACTGAAGCTTTCTTT	CASSLFQGNTEAFF
NA	TRBV4-2	TRBJ2-7	NA	TGTGCCAGCAGCCAAGATTACCCAGGACTTACCTACGAGCAGTACTTC	CASSQDYPGLTYEQYF
TRBD1	TRBV28	TRBJ2-7	NA	TGTGCCAGCAGTCCAGGGACAGGCCGAGGCCTACCCTACGAGCAGTACTTC	CASSPGTGRGLPYEQYF
TRBD1	TRBV5-1	TRBJ1-2	NA	TGCGCCAGCAGCACCGATGGACAGGGAGGAGACGGCTACACCTTC	CASSTDGQGGDGYTF
NA	TRBV19	TRBJ2-2	NA	TGTGCCAGTAGTGGGGGGGCTTATTCGAACACCGGGGAGCTGTTTTTT	CASSGGAYSNTGELFF
NA	TRBV18	TRBJ1-6	NA	TGTGCCAGCTCACCTAGGGGTTCAGCCGCCTATAATTCACCCCTCCACTTT	CASSPRGSAAYNSPLHF
TRBD2	TRBV4-2	TRBJ2-5	NA	TGTGCCAGCAGAATACTAGCGGGGGACCAAGAGACCCAGTACTTC	CASRILAGDQETQYF
TRBD1	TRBV7-9	TRBJ1-2	NA	TGTGCCAGCAGCTTCGCCGGGACAGGGAACTATGGCTACACCTTC	CASSFAGTGNYGYTF
NA	TRBV7-2	TRBJ1-2	NA	TGTGCCAGCAAAAAGGGCGGGGAGGGGTATCATGGCTACACCTTC	CASKKGGEGYHGYTF
NA	TRBV5-1	TRBJ1-1	NA	TGCGCCAGCAGCTCCCAGGGCCCCTTGAACACTGAAGCTTTCTTT	CASSSQGPLNTEAFF
TRBD2	TRBV7-9	TRBJ2-1	NA	TGTGCCAGCAGCCTTAGCGGGGGGACCTCCTACAATGAGCAGTTCTTC	CASSLSGGTSYNEQFF
TRBD1	TRBV7-2	TRBJ1-6	NA	TGTGCCAGCAGCTTACTACAGGGGATTTCACCCCTCCACTTT	CASSLLQGISPLHF
NA	TRBV7-7	TRBJ2-3	once	TGTGCCAGCAGCTTGGGGACACCCACAGATACGCAGTATTTT	CASSLGTPTDTQYF
TRBD1	TRBV12-5	TRBJ2-7	NA	TGTGCTAGTGGTTTGTGGGCAGGGGGCCCCTACGAGCAGTACTTC	CASGLWAGGPYEQYF
NA	TRBV2	TRBJ2-4	NA	TGTGCCAGCAGTGAATTGGCGGTAGCCAAAAACATTCAGTACTTC	CASSELAVAKNIQYF
NA	TRBV18	TRBJ2-7	once	TGTGCCAGCTCACCACCGGCAGGGGTCCCTTACAACGAGCAGTACTTC	CASSPPAGVPYNEQYF
TRBD2	TRBV2	TRBJ2-3	NA	TGTGCCAACCGAATACCGGGACTAGCGGGAGGGCCCATAGATACGCAGTATTTT	CANRIPGLAGGPIDTQYF